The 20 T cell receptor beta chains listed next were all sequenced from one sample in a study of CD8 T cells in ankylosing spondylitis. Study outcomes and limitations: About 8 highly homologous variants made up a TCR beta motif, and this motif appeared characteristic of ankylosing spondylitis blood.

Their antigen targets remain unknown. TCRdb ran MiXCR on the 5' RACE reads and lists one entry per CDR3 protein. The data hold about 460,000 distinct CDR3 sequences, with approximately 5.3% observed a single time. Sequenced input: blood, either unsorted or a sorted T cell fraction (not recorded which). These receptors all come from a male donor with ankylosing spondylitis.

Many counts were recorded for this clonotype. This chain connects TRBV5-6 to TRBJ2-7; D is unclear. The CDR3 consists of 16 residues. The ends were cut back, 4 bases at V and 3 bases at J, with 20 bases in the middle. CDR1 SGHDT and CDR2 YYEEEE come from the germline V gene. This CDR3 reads CASSPLSEWIDYEQYF. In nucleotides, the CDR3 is TGTGCCAGCAGCCCACTTAGTGAATGGATAGACTACGAGCAGTACTTC.

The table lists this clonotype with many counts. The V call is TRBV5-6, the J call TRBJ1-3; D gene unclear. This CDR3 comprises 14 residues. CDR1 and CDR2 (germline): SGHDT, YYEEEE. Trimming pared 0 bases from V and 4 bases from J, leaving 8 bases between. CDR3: CASSLVSRGNTIYF. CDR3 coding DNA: TGTGCCAGCAGCTTGGTTTCTCGGGGAAACACCATATATTTT.

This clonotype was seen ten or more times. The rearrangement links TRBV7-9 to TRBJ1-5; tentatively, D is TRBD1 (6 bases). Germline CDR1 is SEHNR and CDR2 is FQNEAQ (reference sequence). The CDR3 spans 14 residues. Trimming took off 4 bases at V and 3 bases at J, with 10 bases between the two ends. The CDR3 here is CASSSGAFNQPQHF. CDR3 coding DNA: TGTGCCAGCAGCTCGGGGGCTTTCAATCAGCCCCAGCATTTT.

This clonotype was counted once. In DNA form, the CDR3 reads TGTGCCACCAGCAGGGCAAGGACTTTGGAGCAGTACTTC. It codes for CATSRARTLEQYF. This rearrangement joins TRBV15 to TRBJ2-7; D is perhaps TRBD2 (5 bases). Trimming left V 3 bases short and J 7 bases short, with 13 bases between. In germline, CDR1 is LNHNV, CDR2 YYDKDF (reference sequence). This CDR3 region has 13 residues. The full variable domain, completed using reference TRBV15 and TRBJ2-7, is DAMVIQNPRYQVTQFGKPVTLSCSQTLNHNVMYWYQQKSSQAPKLLFHYYDKDFNNEADTPDNFQSRRPNTSFCFLDIRSPGLGDTAMYLCATSRARTLEQYFGPGTRLTVT.

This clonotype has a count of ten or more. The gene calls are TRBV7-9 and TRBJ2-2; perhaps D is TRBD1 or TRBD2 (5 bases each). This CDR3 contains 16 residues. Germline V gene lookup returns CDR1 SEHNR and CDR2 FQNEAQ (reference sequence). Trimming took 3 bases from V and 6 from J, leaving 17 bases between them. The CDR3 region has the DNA TGTGCCAGCAGCTTTAGGACTTTCAAGGGGTCCGGGGAGCTGTTTTTT. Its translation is CASSFRTFKGSGELFF.

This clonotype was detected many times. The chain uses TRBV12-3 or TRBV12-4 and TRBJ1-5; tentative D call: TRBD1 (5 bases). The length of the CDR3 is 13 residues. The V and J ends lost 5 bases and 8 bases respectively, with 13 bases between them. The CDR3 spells CASSPHRGEPQHF. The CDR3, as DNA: TGTGCCAGCAGTCCCCACCGGGGCGAGCCCCAGCATTTT.

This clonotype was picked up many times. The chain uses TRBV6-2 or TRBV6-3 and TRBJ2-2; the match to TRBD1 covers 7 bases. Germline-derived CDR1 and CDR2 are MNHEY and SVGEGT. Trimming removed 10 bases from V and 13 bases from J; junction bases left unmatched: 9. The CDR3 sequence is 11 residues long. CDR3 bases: TGTGCCATCGGACAGGCGGCCGTGCTGTTTTTT. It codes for CAIGQAAVLFF.

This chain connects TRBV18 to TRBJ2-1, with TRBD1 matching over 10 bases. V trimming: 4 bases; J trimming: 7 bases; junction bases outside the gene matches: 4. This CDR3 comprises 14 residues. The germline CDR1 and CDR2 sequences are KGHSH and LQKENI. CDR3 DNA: TGTGCCAGCTCACGGTGGGACAGGGGTAATGAGCAGTTCTTC. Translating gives CASSRWDRGNEQFF.

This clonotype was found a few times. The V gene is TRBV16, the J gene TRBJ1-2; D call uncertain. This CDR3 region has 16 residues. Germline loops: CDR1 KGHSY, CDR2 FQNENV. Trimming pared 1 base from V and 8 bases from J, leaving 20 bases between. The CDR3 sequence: CASSQYAGRSAEGYTF. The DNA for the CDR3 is TGTGCCAGCAGCCAATATGCAGGACGTTCGGCGGAGGGCTACACCTTC.

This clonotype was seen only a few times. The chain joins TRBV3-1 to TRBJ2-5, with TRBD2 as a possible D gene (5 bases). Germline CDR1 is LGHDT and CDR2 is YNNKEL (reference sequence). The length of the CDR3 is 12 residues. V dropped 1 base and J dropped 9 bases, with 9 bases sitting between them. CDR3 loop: CASSQGGWAQYF. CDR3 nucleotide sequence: TGTGCCAGCAGCCAAGGCGGGTGGGCCCAGTACTTC.

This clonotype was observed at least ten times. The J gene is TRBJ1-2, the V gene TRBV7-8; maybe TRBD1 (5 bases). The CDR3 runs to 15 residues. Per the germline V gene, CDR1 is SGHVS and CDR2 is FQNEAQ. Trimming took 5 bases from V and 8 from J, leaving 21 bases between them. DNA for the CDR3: TGTGCCAGCAGCCAATTAAGGACATACCTCGGCGGCTACACCTTC. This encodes CASSQLRTYLGGYTF.

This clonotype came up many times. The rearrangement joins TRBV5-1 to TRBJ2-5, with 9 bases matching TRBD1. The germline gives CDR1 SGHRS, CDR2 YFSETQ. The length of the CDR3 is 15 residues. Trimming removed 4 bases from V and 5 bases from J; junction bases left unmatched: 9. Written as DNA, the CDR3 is TGCGCCAGCAGCGAAAGGGACAGGGCGGGGGAGACCCAGTACTTC. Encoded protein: CASSERDRAGETQYF.

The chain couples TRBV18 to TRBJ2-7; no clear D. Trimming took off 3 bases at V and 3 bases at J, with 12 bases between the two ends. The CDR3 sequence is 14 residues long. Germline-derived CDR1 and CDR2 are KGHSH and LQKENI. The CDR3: CASSPPSQYYEQYF. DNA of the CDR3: TGTGCCAGCTCACCCCCCTCCCAATACTACGAGCAGTACTTC.

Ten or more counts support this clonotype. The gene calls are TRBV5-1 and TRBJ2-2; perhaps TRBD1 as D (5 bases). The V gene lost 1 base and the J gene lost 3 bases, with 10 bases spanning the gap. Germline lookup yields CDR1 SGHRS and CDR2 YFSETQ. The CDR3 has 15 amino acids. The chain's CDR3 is CASSLQGTYTGELFF. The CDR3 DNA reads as TGCGCCAGCAGCTTGCAGGGCACTTACACCGGGGAGCTGTTTTTT.

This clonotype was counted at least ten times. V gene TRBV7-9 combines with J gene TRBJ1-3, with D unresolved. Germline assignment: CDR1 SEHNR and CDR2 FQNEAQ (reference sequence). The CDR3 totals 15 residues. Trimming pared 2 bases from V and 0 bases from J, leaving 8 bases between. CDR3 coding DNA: TGTGCCAGCAGCTTATCGCGGACCTCTGGAAACACCATATATTTT. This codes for CASSLSRTSGNTIYF.

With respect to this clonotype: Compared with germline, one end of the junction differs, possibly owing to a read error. CDR3 sequence reads: CASSPDVHRETQYF. CDR3 DNA: TGTGCTAGCAGCCCGGACGTCCATCGGGAGACCCAGTACTTC. The chain links TRBV7-7 to TRBJ2-5; no reliable D call. The CDR3 contains 14 residues. Germline CDR1 and CDR2: SSHAT and FNYEAQ (reference sequence).

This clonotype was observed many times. CDR3: CSAKTSGRKLGETQYF. The CDR3 DNA follows: TGCAGTGCTAAGACTAGCGGGAGGAAGCTAGGAGAGACCCAGTACTTC. The rearrangement joins TRBV20-1 to TRBJ2-5, with 13 nucleotides matching TRBD2. This CDR3 spans 16 amino acids. V shed 4 bases and J 4 bases; nucleotides not matched to a gene: 9. Germline loops: CDR1 DFQATT, CDR2 SNEGSKA (reference sequence).

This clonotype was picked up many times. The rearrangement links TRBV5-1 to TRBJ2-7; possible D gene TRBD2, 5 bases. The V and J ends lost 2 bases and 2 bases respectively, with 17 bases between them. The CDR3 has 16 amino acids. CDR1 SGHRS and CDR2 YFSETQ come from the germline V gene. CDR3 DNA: TGCGCCAGCAGCTTTTCGTGGAGGTCAGTGACCTACGAGCAGTACTTC. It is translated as CASSFSWRSVTYEQYF.

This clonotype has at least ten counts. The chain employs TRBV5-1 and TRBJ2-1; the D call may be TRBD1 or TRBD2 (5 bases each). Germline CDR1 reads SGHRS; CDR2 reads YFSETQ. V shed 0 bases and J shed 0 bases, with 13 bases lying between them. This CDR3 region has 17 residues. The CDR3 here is CASSLGPGRVSYNEQFF. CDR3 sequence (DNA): TGCGCCAGCAGCTTGGGCCCGGGGCGGGTCTCCTACAATGAGCAGTTCTTC.

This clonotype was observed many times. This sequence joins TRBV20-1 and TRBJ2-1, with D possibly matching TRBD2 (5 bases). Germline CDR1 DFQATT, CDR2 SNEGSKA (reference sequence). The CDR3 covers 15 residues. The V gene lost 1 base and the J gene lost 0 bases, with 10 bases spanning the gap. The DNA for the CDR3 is TGCAGTGCTAGAGTATCAGGACTCTCCTACAATGAGCAGTTCTTC. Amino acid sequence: CSARVSGLSYNEQFF.